The following is a T cell receptor (beta chain) sequence with its context. V was pared by 1 base and J by 1 base, with 1 base of the junction left unmatched. CDR1 SGHRS and CDR2 YFSETQ come from the germline V gene. There are 15 residues in the CDR3. The data are from a study of identifying expanded T cells in peripheral blood. Assay used: immunoSEQ multiplex PCR; TCRdb lists only in-frame clones, some missing. The sample carries some 100,000 clones, about 88% recorded once. This chain joins TRBV5-1 and TRBJ2-4; 8 nucleotides match TRBD2. This receptor was taken from a person between 18 and 69 years old in good health. Sequenced material: blood. The CDR3 DNA reads as TGCGCCAGCAGCTTGCGGGAGGGGGCCAAAAACATTCAGTACTTC. Encoded protein: CASSLREGAKNIQYF.